Listed below are T cell receptor beta chains from one sample, sequenced in a study of T-cell reconstitution after alpha-beta-depleted transplantation in children. One entry per CDR3 protein, called by TCRdb with MiXCR from the PCR reads. The profile shows about 300,000 distinct CDR3 sequences, over 9.5% of them singletons. The source was PBMCs, collected before TCRalphabeta/CD19-depleted stem cell transplant. The receptors were sampled from a boy under two years old with acute myeloid leukemia, due to receive a stem cell transplant. Each CDR3 is given with its conserved first and last residue. The D gene is left open where the match is weak. Expanded clones get a size class; other rows say once, few or many, or leave the size out.

J,size,V,D,DNA,CDR3
TRBJ2-4,many,TRBV28,NA,TGTGCCAGCACCCTGAGGGGGAGCTCCCTGGAGTCCGAGGCCAAAAACATTCAGTACTTC,CASTLRGSSLESEAKNIQYF
TRBJ2-7,many,TRBV28,NA,TGTGCCAGCAGTGTCGCGCCTAGCTCCTACGAGCAGTACTTC,CASSVAPSSYEQYF
TRBJ2-7,many,TRBV28,TRBD1,TGTGCCAGCAGAACCGGGACAGGGGATGGCGAGCAGTACTTC,CASRTGTGDGEQYF
TRBJ2-7,many,TRBV29-1,NA,TGCAGCGTTAGGCGGTTGGGCTCCTACGAGCAGTACTTC,CSVRRLGSYEQYF
TRBJ2-7,many,TRBV10-3,NA,TGTGCCATCAGTGTCCGGGACATTTCCTACGAGCAGTACTTC,CAISVRDISYEQYF
TRBJ1-3,few,TRBV4-3,NA,TGCGCCAGCAGCCAAGATGATAACACTGTCTCTGGAAACACCATATATTTT,CASSQDDNTVSGNTIYF
TRBJ2-3,NA,TRBV9,NA,TGTGCCAGCAGCGTACCCGGGGGACAAAATACGCAGTATTTT,CASSVPGGQNTQYF
TRBJ2-1,many,TRBV5-1,TRBD1,TGCGCCAGCAGCTTGGGACCCGGGACAGGGATGAATGAGCAGTTCTTC,CASSLGPGTGMNEQFF
TRBJ1-1,many,TRBV7-6,NA,TGTGCCAGCAGCTTGTCATCACCGGGCACTGAAGCTTTCTTT,CASSLSSPGTEAFF
TRBJ1-2,NA,TRBV7-2,NA,TGTGCCAGCAGCTTAGAAGGGGAATCATCTTATGGCTACACCTTC,CASSLEGESSYGYTF
TRBJ2-1,NA,TRBV28,TRBD1,TGTGCCAGCAGTTTAAGGCTTCCGGGACAGACCTTCAATGGGCAGTTCTTC,CASSLRLPGQTFNGQFF
TRBJ2-3,few,TRBV29-1,TRBD1,TGCAGCGTTCCATTGGGACAGGGGATAGATACGCAGTATTTT,CSVPLGQGIDTQYF
TRBJ2-7,NA,TRBV25-1,TRBD1,TGTGCCAGCAGTACCAGGGGGCAAACCTACGAGCAGTACTTC,CASSTRGQTYEQYF
TRBJ2-7,NA,TRBV7-2,NA,TGTGCCAGCAGCTTAGGAGGGGGGAGGAACGAGCAGTACTTC,CASSLGGGRNEQYF
TRBJ2-1,many,TRBV5-1,TRBD2,TGCGCCAGCAGCTTGGGACTAGCGGGGGGTTTCTACAATGAGCAGTTCTTC,CASSLGLAGGFYNEQFF
TRBJ2-7,NA,TRBV6-1,NA,TGTGCCAGCAGTGAAGCGTTACCAGGGTTCAACGAGCAGTACTTC,CASSEALPGFNEQYF
TRBJ2-7,many,TRBV9,TRBD1,TGTGCCAGCAGCCCGGGGACAGGCGTGAGGTACGAGCAGTACTTC,CASSPGTGVRYEQYF
TRBJ2-3,many,TRBV12-3/TRBV12-4,TRBD2,TGTGCCAGCAGTCTTAGCGGGGGGGCCGCAGATACGCAGTATTTT,CASSLSGGAADTQYF
TRBJ2-7,many,TRBV5-1,NA,TGCGCCAGCAGCTTAAATTCAGGGAGCTACGAGCAGTACTTC,CASSLNSGSYEQYF
TRBJ2-5,many,TRBV29-1,NA,TGCAGCGTTGTTCCCAGGCAAGAGACCCAGTACTTC,CSVVPRQETQYF
TRBJ2-1,NA,TRBV2,TRBD2,TGTGCCTGCAGTTTCGGTCCGAGGCCTAGCGGGAGGGTCGATGAGCAGTTCTTC,CACSFGPRPSGRVDEQFF
TRBJ2-1,NA,TRBV29-1,TRBD1,TGCAGCGTTGGGTTAAGGGGGACAGGACTAATCAATGAGCAGTTCTTC,CSVGLRGTGLINEQFF